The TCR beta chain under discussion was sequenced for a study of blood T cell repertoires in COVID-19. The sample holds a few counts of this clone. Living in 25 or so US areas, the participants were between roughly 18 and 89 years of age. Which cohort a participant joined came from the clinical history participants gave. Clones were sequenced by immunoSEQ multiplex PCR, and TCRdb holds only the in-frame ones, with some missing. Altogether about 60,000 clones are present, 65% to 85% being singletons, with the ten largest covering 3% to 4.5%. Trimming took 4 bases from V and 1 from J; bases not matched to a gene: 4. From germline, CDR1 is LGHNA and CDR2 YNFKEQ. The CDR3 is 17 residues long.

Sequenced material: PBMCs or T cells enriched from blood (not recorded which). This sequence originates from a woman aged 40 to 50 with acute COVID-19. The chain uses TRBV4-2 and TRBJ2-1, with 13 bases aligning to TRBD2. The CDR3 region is CASSPGLAGRSYNEQFF. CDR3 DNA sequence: TGTGCCAGCAGCCCGGGACTAGCGGGAAGGTCCTACAATGAGCAGTTCTTC.